The 25 T cell receptor beta chains given below trace back to one sample, sequenced in a study of T cell clones after liver transplantation. Assay used: immunoSEQ multiplex PCR; TCRdb lists only in-frame clones, some missing. The sample lists roughly 120,000 clones; roughly nine tenths were seen once. The material sequenced was CD4+ T cells from blood, taken 12 months after liver transplant. The receptor source for this set is a human patient who received a liver transplant. Some T cells may be transferred from the graft donor.

Only a few counts were recorded for this clone. V is TRBV12-5 and J is TRBJ1-1; no definite D call. This CDR3 has 13 amino acids. V shed 1 base and J shed 5 bases, with 8 bases lying between them. CDR1 is LGHNT and CDR2 is FRNRAP in the germline V gene. The CDR3 sequence: CASGLALGTEAFF. The DNA for the CDR3 is TGTGCTAGTGGTTTGGCCCTAGGGACTGAAGCTTTCTTT.

V gene TRBV7-9 combines with J gene TRBJ2-7; tentatively, D is TRBD1 or TRBD2 (5 bases each). CDR1 is SEHNR and CDR2 is FQNEAQ in the germline V gene (reference sequence). Trimming cost V 2 bases and J 6 bases, with 14 bases left between them. The length of the CDR3 is 14 residues. In nucleotides, the CDR3 is TGTGCCAGCAGCTTAATTGGGACGGCTAGCGAGCAGTACTTC. This gives the protein CASSLIGTASEQYF.

The CDR3 nucleotides read TGTGCCAGCACCCATGCCTACGTGGCTAGCGGGAGGGACACAGATACGCAGTATTTT. It codes for CASTHAYVASGRDTDTQYF. This chain links TRBV27 with TRBJ2-3; TRBD2 matches at 12 bases. V dropped 7 bases and J dropped 2; count of bases not matched to a gene: 16. CDR3 length: 19 amino acids. Looked up from germline, CDR1 is MNHEY and CDR2 is SMNVEV (reference sequence).

The chain has TRBV10-3 and TRBJ2-5; D could derive from TRBD1 or TRBD2 (5 bases each). V lost 0 bases and J 3 bases, leaving 11 bases between the germline ends. Germline CDR1 is ENHRY and CDR2 is SYGVKD. There are 15 residues in the CDR3. Written as DNA, the CDR3 is TGTGCCATCAGTGAGTCGGGGCAGGGAGAAGAGACCCAGTACTTC. Translating gives CAISESGQGEETQYF.

J is TRBJ2-2 and V is TRBV11-1; no definite D call. Trimming took 2 bases from V and 4 from J, leaving 11 bases between them. There are 15 residues in the CDR3. Per the germline V gene, CDR1 is SGHAT and CDR2 is FQDESV (reference sequence). The CDR3 region has the DNA TGTGCCAGCAGCTTAAACGGGCTACGCACCGGGGAGCTGTTTTTT. It specifies CASSLNGLRTGELFF.

This chain links TRBV5-1 with TRBJ2-3, with unresolved D. Deletions cut 0 bases from V and 4 bases from J, with 6 bases between. This CDR3 spans 13 amino acids. The V gene's germline CDR1 is SGHRS and CDR2 YFSETQ. The CDR3 loop reads CASSLGPSDTQYF. CDR3 nucleotide sequence: TGCGCCAGCAGCTTGGGTCCCTCAGATACGCAGTATTTT.

The V and J genes are TRBV28 and TRBJ2-3, with 7 bases that match TRBD1. Germline V gene sequence: CDR1 MDHEN, CDR2 SYDVKM. The length of the CDR3 is 16 residues. V shed 5 bases, J shed 4 bases, and the junction held 12 bases outside the gene matches. CDR3: CASSGVETGLSDTQYF. CDR3 DNA: TGTGCCAGCAGTGGGGTTGAGACAGGGCTCTCAGATACGCAGTATTTT.

This clone was detected a few times. V usage is TRBV10-3 and J usage is TRBJ2-7; tentative D call: TRBD2 (6 bases). The length of the CDR3 is 15 residues. Germline V gene lookup returns CDR1 ENHRY and CDR2 SYGVKD. Trimming left V 3 bases short and J 2 bases short, with 14 bases between. Here the CDR3 reads CAISEVEGRTYEQYF. The CDR3 DNA sequence: TGTGCCATCAGTGAAGTGGAGGGTAGGACCTACGAGCAGTACTTC.

The rearrangement uses TRBV27 and TRBJ2-2, with TRBD1 matching 11 bases. Per germline, CDR1 MNHEY and CDR2 SMNVEV (reference sequence). The CDR3 has 18 residues. V was pared by 6 bases and J by 7 bases, with 16 bases of the junction left unmatched. CDR3 loop: CASRPGQGEGGNGGELFF. DNA for the CDR3: TGTGCCAGCAGACCGGGACAGGGGGAAGGCGGGAACGGCGGGGAGCTGTTTTTT.

There are a few counts of this clone. The chain couples TRBV11-2 to TRBJ1-5; no clear D gene. The CDR3 consists of 13 residues. The germline CDR1 and CDR2 sequences are SGHAT and FQNNGV. Trimming removed 3 bases at V and 1 base at J, with 4 bases between. The CDR3 loop reads CASSLASNQPQHF. CDR3 nucleotides: TGTGCCAGCAGCTTGGCCAGCAATCAGCCCCAGCATTTT. The variable domain in full, completed from reference TRBV11-2 and TRBJ1-5, reads EAGVAQSPRYKIIEKRQSVAFWCNPISGHATLYWYQQILGQGPKLLIQFQNNGVVDDSQLPKDRFSAERLKGVDSTLKIQPAKLEDSAVYLCASSLASNQPQHFGDGTRLSIL.

The J gene is TRBJ1-1, the V gene TRBV4-3; D is unclear. V gave up 4 bases and J gave up 4 bases, with 10 bases separating them. Per germline, CDR1 LGHNA and CDR2 YSLEER. This CDR3 is 13 amino acids long. The CDR3 is CASSLVASTEAFF. DNA for the CDR3: TGCGCCAGCAGCCTAGTCGCCAGCACTGAAGCTTTCTTT.

The V and J genes are TRBV7-3 and TRBJ2-1; possibly TRBD1 for D (6 bases). There are 15 residues in the CDR3. With 5 bases removed from V and 0 bases from J, the gap between germline ends came to 11 bases. Germline V gene data show CDR1 as SGHTA and CDR2 as FQGTGA. The CDR3 bases are TGTGCCAGCAGCCCACAGGGAAGCTCCTACAATGAGCAGTTCTTC. Encoded protein: CASSPQGSSYNEQFF.

The gene calls are TRBV2 and TRBJ1-5, with a tentative D call TRBD1 (5 bases). Trimming stripped 11 bases from V and 1 base from J, with 12 bases between. Per germline, CDR1 SNHLY and CDR2 FYNNEI. This CDR3 has 13 amino acids. The CDR3 spells CAGGGESNQPQHF. In DNA form, the CDR3 reads TGTGCCGGGGGGGGAGAGAGCAATCAGCCCCAGCATTTT.

A single count supports this clone. The genes are TRBV13 and TRBJ1-4; TRBD1 matches 8 bases. This CDR3 region has 15 residues. The junction had 2 bases not matched to a gene; V was cut back by 0 bases and J by 5 bases. Per the germline V gene, CDR1 is PRHDT and CDR2 is FYEKMQ (reference sequence). CDR3 amino acids: CASSLGDRANEKLFF. The CDR3 DNA reads TGTGCCAGCAGCTTAGGGGACAGGGCAAATGAAAAACTGTTTTTT.

The chain recombines TRBV5-1 with TRBJ2-5; the match to TRBD2 covers 10 bases. The germline CDR1 and CDR2 sequences are SGHRS and YFSETQ. The CDR3 is made up of 15 amino acids. V lost 4 bases and J lost 5; bases outside the gene matches: 8. The CDR3 sequence is CASSRTSGGGETQYF. Written as DNA, the CDR3 is TGCGCCAGCAGCCGGACTAGCGGAGGGGGGGAGACCCAGTACTTC. The variable domain in full, completed from reference TRBV5-1 and TRBJ2-5, reads KAGVTQTPRYLIKTRGQQVTLSCSPISGHRSVSWYQQTPGQGLQFLFEYFSETQRNKGNFPGRFSGRQFSNSRSEMNVSTLELGDSALYLCASSRTSGGGETQYFGPGTRLLVL.

The rearrangement uses TRBV30 and TRBJ2-7; a weak D match, TRBD2 (5 bases). This CDR3 region has 13 residues. Germline-derived CDR1 and CDR2 are GTSNPN and SVGIG (reference sequence). V lost 2 bases and J 6 bases, leaving 14 bases between the germline ends. The CDR3 nucleotides read TGTGCCTGGAGTCCCGGGCCGGGGAGCGAGCAGTACTTC. Translated, it gives CAWSPGPGSEQYF.

This rearrangement joins TRBV18 to TRBJ2-3; D gene uncertain. Trimming removed 2 bases from V and 6 bases from J, with 6 bases in between. This CDR3 comprises 12 residues. CDR1 is KGHSH and CDR2 is LQKENI in the germline V gene. In DNA form, the CDR3 reads TGTGCCAGCTCACCATTACGCGATACGCAGTATTTT. It translates to CASSPLRDTQYF.

The gene calls are TRBV27 and TRBJ2-3, with D possibly TRBD2 on 5 matching bases. CDR1 is MNHEY, CDR2 SMNVEV, per germline (reference sequence). V was cut by 0 bases and J by 0 bases, with 7 bases left in between. This CDR3 is 15 amino acids long. Here the CDR3 reads CASSLSLASTDTQYF. The CDR3 bases are TGTGCCAGCAGTTTATCGTTAGCGAGCACAGATACGCAGTATTTT.

The chain combines TRBV6-1 with TRBJ2-3; 12 nucleotides agree with TRBD1. The trim removed 6 bases at V and 4 bases at J, leaving 5 bases unmatched. The CDR3 loop spans 15 amino acids. In germline, CDR1 is MNHNS, CDR2 SASEGT. The CDR3 DNA follows: TGTGCCAGCAGGCCCGGGACAGGGGGCGCAGATACGCAGTATTTT. Its protein product is CASRPGTGGADTQYF.

This clone was found a few times. V is TRBV18 and J is TRBJ1-5; no clear D. V was cut by 3 bases and J by 7 bases, with 10 bases left in between. The CDR3 spans 13 residues. Germline lookup yields CDR1 KGHSH and CDR2 LQKENI. The CDR3 loop is CASSPSSVQPQHF. The CDR3 nucleotides are TGTGCCAGCTCACCCTCGTCAGTGCAGCCCCAGCATTTT.

The chain uses TRBV6-6 and TRBJ2-5, with D perhaps assigned TRBD1 or TRBD2 (5 bases each). Matching the DNA end better, TRBJ2-7 makes the J call doubtful. Germline CDR1 and CDR2: MNHNY and SVGAGI (reference sequence). CDR3 length: 14 amino acids. The CDR3 sequence: CASSRDLTTYEQYF. The CDR3 DNA reads as TGTGCCAGCAGCCGGGACCTGACGACCTACGAGCAGTACTTC.

The rearrangement links TRBV5-1 to TRBJ2-6; D unresolved. Trimming stripped 0 bases from V and 0 bases from J, with 13 bases between. Germline CDR1 SGHRS, CDR2 YFSETQ. CDR3 length: 18 amino acids. The CDR3 DNA is TGCGCCAGCAGCTTGGCACCGAGCCTTCGCTCTGGGGCCAACGTCCTGACTTTC. Protein product: CASSLAPSLRSGANVLTF.

This clone was counted only a few times. The gene calls are TRBV7-9 and TRBJ1-3; the D is unclear. The CDR3 runs 15 residues. Trimming took 7 bases from V and 0 from J, leaving 13 bases between them. Looked up from germline, CDR1 is SEHNR and CDR2 is FQNEAQ (reference sequence). The CDR3 DNA is TGTGCCAGCACCTATTCAGGCCGCTCTGGAAACACCATATATTTT. It codes for CASTYSGRSGNTIYF.

The CDR3 reads CASSPGWQGVSSSSYNEQFF. In nucleotides, the CDR3 is TGTGCCAGCAGCCCCGGGTGGCAGGGGGTTTCCTCCAGCTCCTACAATGAGCAGTTCTTC. This chain uses TRBV9 with TRBJ2-1; 7 positions match TRBD1. Germline CDR1 and CDR2: SGDLS and YYNGEE. V gave up 4 bases and J gave up 0 bases; unmatched junction bases: 19. The CDR3 totals 20 residues.

The V and J genes are TRBV13 and TRBJ2-1; 7 bases align to TRBD2. The ends lost 5 bases at V and 0 bases at J; junction bases unmatched: 7. Germline V gives CDR1 PRHDT, CDR2 FYEKMQ (reference sequence). This CDR3 contains 16 residues. CDR3 residues: CASSPVGGSSYNEQFF. CDR3 nucleotide sequence: TGTGCCAGCAGCCCAGTCGGGGGGAGCTCCTACAATGAGCAGTTCTTC.